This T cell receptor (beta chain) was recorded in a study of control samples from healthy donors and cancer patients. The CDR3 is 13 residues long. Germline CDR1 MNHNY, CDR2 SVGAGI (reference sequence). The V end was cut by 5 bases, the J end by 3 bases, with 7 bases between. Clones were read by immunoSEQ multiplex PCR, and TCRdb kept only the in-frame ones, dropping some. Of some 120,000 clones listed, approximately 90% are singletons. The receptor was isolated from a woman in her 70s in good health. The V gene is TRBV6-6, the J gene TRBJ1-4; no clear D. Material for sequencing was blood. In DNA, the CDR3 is TGTGCCAGCAGTCTGTTGTCTAATGAAAAACTGTTTTTT. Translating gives CASSLLSNEKLFF.